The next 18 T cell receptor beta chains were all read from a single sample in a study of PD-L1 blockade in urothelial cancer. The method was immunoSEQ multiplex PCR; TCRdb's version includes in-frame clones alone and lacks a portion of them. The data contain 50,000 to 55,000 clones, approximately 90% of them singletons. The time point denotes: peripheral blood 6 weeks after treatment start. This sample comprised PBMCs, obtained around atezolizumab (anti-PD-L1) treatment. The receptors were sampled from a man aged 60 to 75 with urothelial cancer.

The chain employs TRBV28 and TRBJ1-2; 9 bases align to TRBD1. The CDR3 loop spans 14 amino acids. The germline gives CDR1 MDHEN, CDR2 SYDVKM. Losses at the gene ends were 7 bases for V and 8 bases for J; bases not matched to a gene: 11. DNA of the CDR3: TGTGCCAGCATGTCACCGGGACAGGGAGGGGGCTACACCTTC. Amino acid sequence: CASMSPGQGGGYTF.

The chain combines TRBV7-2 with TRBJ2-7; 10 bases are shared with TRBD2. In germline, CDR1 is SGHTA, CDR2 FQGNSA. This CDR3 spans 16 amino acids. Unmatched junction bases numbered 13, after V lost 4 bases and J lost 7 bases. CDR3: CASSSQPPGLAREQYF. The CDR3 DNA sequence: TGTGCCAGCAGCTCACAACCCCCGGGACTAGCGAGGGAGCAGTACTTC.

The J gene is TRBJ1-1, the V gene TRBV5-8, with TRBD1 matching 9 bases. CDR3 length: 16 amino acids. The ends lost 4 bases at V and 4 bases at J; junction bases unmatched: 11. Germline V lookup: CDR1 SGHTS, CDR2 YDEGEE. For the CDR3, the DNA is TGTGCCAGCAGCAGCATACCGGGACAGGGAGGCACTGAAGCTTTCTTT. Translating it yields CASSSIPGQGGTEAFF.

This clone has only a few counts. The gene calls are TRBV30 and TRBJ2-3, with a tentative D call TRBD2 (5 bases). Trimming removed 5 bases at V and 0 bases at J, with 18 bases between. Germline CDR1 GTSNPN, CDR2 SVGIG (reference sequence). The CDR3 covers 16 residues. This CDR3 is CAWEALERTSTDTQYF. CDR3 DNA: TGTGCCTGGGAGGCCCTCGAGCGGACTAGCACAGATACGCAGTATTTT.

The CDR3 protein is CASALIQETQYF. The CDR3 nucleotides read TGTGCCAGCGCGTTGATCCAAGAGACCCAGTACTTC. This chain links TRBV28 with TRBJ2-5, with D unresolved. Germline V gives CDR1 MDHEN, CDR2 SYDVKM. This CDR3 is 12 amino acids long. The V end lost 8 bases, the J end lost 1 base, and 8 bases lay between the germline ends. The full variable domain, with the rest looked up from reference TRBV28 and TRBJ2-5, is DVKVTQSSRYLVKRTGEKVFLECVQDMDHENMFWYRQDPGLGLRLIYFSYDVKMKEKGDIPEGYSVSREKKERFSLILESASTNQTSMYLCASALIQETQYFGPGTRLLVL.

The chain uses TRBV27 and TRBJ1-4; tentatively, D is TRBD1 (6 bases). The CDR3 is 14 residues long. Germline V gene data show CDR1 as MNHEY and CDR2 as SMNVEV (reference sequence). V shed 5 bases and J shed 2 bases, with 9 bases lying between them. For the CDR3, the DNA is TGTGCCAGCAGTAGGGGGTATACTAATGAAAAACTGTTTTTT. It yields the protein CASSRGYTNEKLFF.

CDR3 residues: CATSEAFEQYF. Here the CDR3 DNA reads TGTGCCACCTCCGAGGCATTCGAGCAGTACTTC. The chain has TRBV6-5 and TRBJ2-7; D unclear. V lost 10 bases to trimming and J lost 6 bases, with 13 bases between them. The length of the CDR3 is 11 residues. CDR1 and CDR2 from the germline V gene are MNHEY and SVGAGI.

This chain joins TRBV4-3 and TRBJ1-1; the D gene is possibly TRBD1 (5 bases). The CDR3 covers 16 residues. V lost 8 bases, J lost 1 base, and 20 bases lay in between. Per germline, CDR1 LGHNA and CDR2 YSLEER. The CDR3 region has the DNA TGCGCCAGCCAACTTGGGGGGACGGCTAGGAACACTGAAGCTTTCTTT. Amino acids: CASQLGGTARNTEAFF.

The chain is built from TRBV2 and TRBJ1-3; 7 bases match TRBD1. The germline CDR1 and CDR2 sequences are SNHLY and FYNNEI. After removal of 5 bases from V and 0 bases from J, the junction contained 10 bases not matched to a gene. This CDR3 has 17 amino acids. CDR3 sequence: CASSISGGQLSGNTIYF. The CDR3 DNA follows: TGTGCCAGCAGTATAAGCGGGGGACAGCTCTCTGGAAACACCATATATTTT.

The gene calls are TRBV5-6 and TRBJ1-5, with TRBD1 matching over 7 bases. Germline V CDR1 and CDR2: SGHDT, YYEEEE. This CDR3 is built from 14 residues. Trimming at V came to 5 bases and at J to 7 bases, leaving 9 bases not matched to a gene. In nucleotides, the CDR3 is TGTGCCAGCAGTTACAGGGGCATCAGGCAGCCCCAGCATTTT. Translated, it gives CASSYRGIRQPQHF.

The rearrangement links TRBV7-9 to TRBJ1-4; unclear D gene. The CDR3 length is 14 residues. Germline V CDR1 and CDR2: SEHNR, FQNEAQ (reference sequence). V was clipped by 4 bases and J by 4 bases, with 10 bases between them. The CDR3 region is CASSSPTVNEKLFF. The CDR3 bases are TGTGCCAGCAGCTCCCCAACAGTTAATGAAAAACTGTTTTTT.

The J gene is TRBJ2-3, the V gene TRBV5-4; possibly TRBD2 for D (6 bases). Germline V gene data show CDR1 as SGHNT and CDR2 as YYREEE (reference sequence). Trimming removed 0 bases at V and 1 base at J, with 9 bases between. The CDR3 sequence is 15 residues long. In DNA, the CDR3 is TGTGCCAGCAGCTTGGACGGGACTCGCACAGATACGCAGTATTTT. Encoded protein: CASSLDGTRTDTQYF.

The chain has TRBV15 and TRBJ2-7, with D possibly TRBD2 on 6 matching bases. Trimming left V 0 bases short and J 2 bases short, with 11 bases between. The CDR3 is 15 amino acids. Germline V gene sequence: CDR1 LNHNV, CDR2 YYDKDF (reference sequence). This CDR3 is CATSRERGTTYEQYF. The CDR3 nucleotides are TGTGCCACCAGCAGAGAGCGGGGAACGACCTACGAGCAGTACTTC.

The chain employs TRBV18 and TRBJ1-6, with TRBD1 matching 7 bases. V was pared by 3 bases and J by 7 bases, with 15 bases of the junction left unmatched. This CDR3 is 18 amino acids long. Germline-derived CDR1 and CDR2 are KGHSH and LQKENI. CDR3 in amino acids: CASSPVFLSGQSNSPLHF. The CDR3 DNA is TGTGCCAGCTCACCTGTCTTTTTATCGGGACAGTCGAATTCACCCCTCCACTTT.

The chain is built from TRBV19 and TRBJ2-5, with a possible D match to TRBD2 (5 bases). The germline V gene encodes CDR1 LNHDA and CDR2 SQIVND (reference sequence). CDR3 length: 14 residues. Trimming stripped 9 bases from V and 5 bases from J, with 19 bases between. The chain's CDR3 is CASLAWTGGETQYF. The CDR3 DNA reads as TGTGCCAGCCTTGCTTGGACGGGCGGGGAGACCCAGTACTTC.

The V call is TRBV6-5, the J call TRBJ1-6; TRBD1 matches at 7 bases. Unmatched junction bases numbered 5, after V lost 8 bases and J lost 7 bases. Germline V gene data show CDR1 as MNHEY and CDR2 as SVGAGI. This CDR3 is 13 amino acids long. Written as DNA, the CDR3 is TGTGCCAGCGGGGGACAGCAAAATTCACCCCTCCACTTT. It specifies CASGGQQNSPLHF.

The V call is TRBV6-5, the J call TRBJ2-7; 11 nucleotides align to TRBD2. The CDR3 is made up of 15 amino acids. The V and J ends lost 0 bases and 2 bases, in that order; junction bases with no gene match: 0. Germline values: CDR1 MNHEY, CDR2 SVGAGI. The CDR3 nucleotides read TGTGCCAGCAGTTACTCGACTAGCGGGGCCTACGAGCAGTACTTC. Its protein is CASSYSTSGAYEQYF.

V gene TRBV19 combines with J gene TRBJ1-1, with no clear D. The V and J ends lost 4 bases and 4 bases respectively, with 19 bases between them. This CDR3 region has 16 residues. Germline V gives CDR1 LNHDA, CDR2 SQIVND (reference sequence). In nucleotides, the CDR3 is TGTGCCAGTAGTACGGGATTGCCCCTACACTCCACTGAAGCTTTCTTT. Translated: CASSTGLPLHSTEAFF.